A single sample gave rise to the 28 T cell receptor beta chains below, sequenced in a study of shared T cell receptors in the human thymus. TCRdb's table, derived via immunoSEQ multiplex PCR, lists solely in-frame clones and lacks some. The table has 500,000 to 850,000 clones, approximately 89% seen once. These data were likewise used in another study, on human thymus T cells.

The source material was thymocytes. Receptors were obtained from a boy younger than two with a congenital heart defect.

This sequence joins TRBV5-1 and TRBJ1-6; 11 bases are a match to TRBD1. The germline V gene has CDR1 SGHRS and CDR2 YFSETQ. V lost 7 bases and J lost 9; bases outside the gene matches: 3. The CDR3 totals 13 residues. CDR3 in DNA: TGCGCCAGCGGGGACAGGGGGGGTTCACCCCTCCACTTT. Amino acids: CASGDRGGSPLHF.

The J gene is TRBJ2-3, the V gene TRBV5-1; D not resolved. The germline V and J ends were trimmed by 1 base and 0 bases, with 9 bases remaining between them. Germline V lookup: CDR1 SGHRS, CDR2 YFSETQ. This CDR3 is 15 amino acids long. CDR3 region: CASSLWAASTDTQYF. CDR3 in DNA: TGCGCCAGCAGCTTGTGGGCAGCTAGCACAGATACGCAGTATTTT. The variable domain in full, completed from reference TRBV5-1 and TRBJ2-3, reads KAGVTQTPRYLIKTRGQQVTLSCSPISGHRSVSWYQQTPGQGLQFLFEYFSETQRNKGNFPGRFSGRQFSNSRSEMNVSTLELGDSALYLCASSLWAASTDTQYFGPGTRLTVL.

The chain links TRBV28 to TRBJ1-3; 8 bases are a match to TRBD1. V lost 3 bases, J lost 2 bases, and 6 bases stayed unmatched. Germline CDR1 reads MDHEN; CDR2 reads SYDVKM. This CDR3 comprises 16 residues. The CDR3 coding sequence is TGTGCCAGCAGTTTGGGGCAGGGGGCTCCTGGAAACACCATATATTTT. Its translation: CASSLGQGAPGNTIYF. The variable domain in full, completed from reference TRBV28 and TRBJ1-3, reads DVKVTQSSRYLVKRTGEKVFLECVQDMDHENMFWYRQDPGLGLRLIYFSYDVKMKEKGDIPEGYSVSREKKERFSLILESASTNQTSMYLCASSLGQGAPGNTIYFGEGSWLTVV.

This clone was observed a handful of times. The chain recombines TRBV11-2 with TRBJ2-3; 11 bases map to TRBD2. V was clipped by 1 base and J by 1 base; unmatched bases: 7. CDR1 SGHAT and CDR2 FQNNGV come from the germline V gene. The CDR3 extends over 18 amino acids. CDR3 sequence reads: CASSLGYPTSGGTDTQYF. The CDR3 DNA follows: TGTGCCAGCAGCTTAGGCTATCCGACTAGCGGGGGCACAGATACGCAGTATTTT.

The V and J genes are TRBV6-4 and TRBJ2-1, with TRBD1 matching 8 bases. The CDR3 consists of 16 residues. The junction had 5 bases not matched to a gene; V was cut back by 4 bases and J by 0 bases. Germline assignment: CDR1 MRHNA and CDR2 SNTAGT. The CDR3 DNA sequence: TGTGCCAGCAGTGCCCGACAGGGGAGCTCCTACAATGAGCAGTTCTTC. Translated, it gives CASSARQGSSYNEQFF.

This clone was seen a handful of times. Additional DNA sequences in this sample encode the identical CDR3. The chain combines TRBV5-4 with TRBJ1-6; D ambiguous. The ends were cut back, 0 bases at V and 7 bases at J, with 11 bases in the middle. CDR1 and CDR2 (germline): SGHNT, YYREEE (reference sequence). This CDR3 comprises 15 residues. CDR3 residues: CASSLGLAKNSPLHF. The CDR3 DNA sequence: TGTGCCAGCAGCTTGGGGTTAGCCAAAAATTCACCCCTCCACTTT.

This clone was counted only a few times. The chain has TRBV28 and TRBJ1-2; D remains unclear. V dropped 5 bases and J dropped 4 bases, with 8 bases sitting between them. The germline gives CDR1 MDHEN, CDR2 SYDVKM. The CDR3 spans 12 residues. CDR3 sequence reads: CASSDCGYGYTF. DNA of the CDR3: TGTGCCAGCAGTGATTGCGGCTATGGCTACACCTTC.

The chain uses TRBV6-1 and TRBJ1-5, with D tentatively TRBD1 (5 bases). From germline, CDR1 is MNHNS and CDR2 SASEGT. CDR3 length equals 15 residues. Deletions cut 2 bases from V and 5 bases from J, with 13 bases between. The CDR3: CASSELRQYHQPQHF. The CDR3 DNA follows: TGTGCCAGCAGTGAACTCCGACAGTACCATCAGCCCCAGCATTTT.

Only a few counts were recorded for this clone. The chain recombines TRBV4-1 with TRBJ2-3, with 10 nucleotides matching TRBD2. Per the germline V gene, CDR1 is MGHRA and CDR2 is YSYEKL. Trimming at V came to 3 bases and at J to 5 bases, leaving 5 bases not matched to a gene. The CDR3 has 15 residues. The CDR3 DNA is TGCGCCAGCAGCCACCCTAGCGGGAGTCGAGATACGCAGTATTTT. Translation: CASSHPSGSRDTQYF.

The chain joins TRBV9 to TRBJ1-2; D uncertain. CDR3 length: 14 amino acids. In germline, CDR1 is SGDLS, CDR2 YYNGEE. V lost 3 bases, J lost 4 bases, and 13 bases lay in between. This CDR3 is CASSDRLEGYGYTF. In DNA form, the CDR3 reads TGTGCCAGCAGCGACAGACTTGAGGGCTATGGCTACACCTTC.

This sequence joins TRBV15 and TRBJ2-2; perhaps TRBD1 as D (6 bases). Per germline, CDR1 LNHNV and CDR2 YYDKDF (reference sequence). There are 15 residues in the CDR3. V dropped 5 bases and J dropped 1 base, with 11 bases sitting between them. The CDR3 nucleotides are TGTGCCACCAGCGAACGGGACAAGAACACCGGGGAGCTGTTTTTT. This encodes CATSERDKNTGELFF.

V and J are TRBV11-3 and TRBJ2-3, with D unresolved. CDR1 and CDR2 from the germline V gene are SGHNT and YENEEA. Trimming stripped 3 bases from V and 0 bases from J, with 7 bases between. The CDR3 sequence is 14 residues long. CDR3 sequence reads: CASSLHSSTDTQYF. The CDR3 DNA is TGTGCCAGCAGCTTGCACAGTAGCACAGATACGCAGTATTTT.

The chain recombines TRBV2 with TRBJ2-7; D call uncertain. Germline V gene lookup returns CDR1 SNHLY and CDR2 FYNNEI. The CDR3 is 17 residues long. Trimming took 4 bases from V and 2 from J, leaving 21 bases between them. The CDR3 spells CASSGREIHTHTYEQYF. The CDR3 DNA is TGTGCCAGCAGTGGTCGTGAAATCCACACCCACACCTACGAGCAGTACTTC.

This clone was counted a single time. The chain employs TRBV4-1 and TRBJ1-5, with a weak D call TRBD1 (6 bases). The V and J ends lost 6 bases and 4 bases respectively, with 16 bases between them. CDR3 length equals 15 residues. Per germline, CDR1 MGHRA and CDR2 YSYEKL. The CDR3 bases are TGCGCCAGCAGTCACGACAGGAATCTAAATCAGCCCCAGCATTTT. Amino acids: CASSHDRNLNQPQHF.

The chain has TRBV7-2 and TRBJ2-7, with 10 bases that match TRBD2. The CDR3 sequence is 17 residues long. Losses at the gene ends were 5 bases for V and 3 bases for J; bases not matched to a gene: 13. Germline values: CDR1 SGHTA, CDR2 FQGNSA. CDR3 coding DNA: TGTGCCAGCAGCCTGGATCGGGGGGCTAGCGGGAGCTACGAGCAGTACTTC. It specifies CASSLDRGASGSYEQYF.

J is TRBJ2-4 and V is TRBV4-1; 13 positions agree with TRBD2. The germline V gene encodes CDR1 MGHRA and CDR2 YSYEKL. V trimming: 3 bases; J trimming: 0 bases; junction bases outside the gene matches: 5. The CDR3 sequence is 18 residues long. The CDR3 sequence is CASSHTSGGGLAKNIQYF. The CDR3 coding sequence is TGCGCCAGCAGCCACACTAGCGGGGGGGGGTTAGCCAAAAACATTCAGTACTTC.

This chain uses TRBV7-3 with TRBJ1-2, with D possibly matching TRBD1 (6 bases). The CDR3 totals 16 residues. The V end lost 3 bases, the J end lost 3 bases, and 17 bases lay between the germline ends. CDR1 is SGHTA, CDR2 FQGTGA, per germline. CDR3 nucleotides: TGTGCCAGCAGCTTCAAACGGACAGCCAGGGACTATGGCTACACCTTC. Its translation: CASSFKRTARDYGYTF.

The V call is TRBV19, the J call TRBJ1-1; no clear D. This CDR3 is 12 amino acids long. Looked up from germline, CDR1 is LNHDA and CDR2 is SQIVND (reference sequence). The ends were cut back, 10 bases at V and 6 bases at J, with 15 bases in the middle. CDR3 in amino acids: CATHLPGAEAFF. CDR3 in DNA: TGTGCCACCCACCTTCCCGGGGCTGAAGCTTTCTTT.

The rearrangement links TRBV4-1 to TRBJ2-3, with 9 positions matching TRBD2. The length of the CDR3 is 17 residues. Germline-derived CDR1 and CDR2 are MGHRA and YSYEKL. After removal of 6 bases from V and 2 bases from J, the junction contained 12 bases not matched to a gene. The DNA of the CDR3 is TGCGCCAGCAGTCCCGGTGTCCTAGCGGGATTCACAGATACGCAGTATTTT. The encoded protein is CASSPGVLAGFTDTQYF.

In this sample, this clone turned up a few times. The chain combines TRBV5-1 with TRBJ1-4; 7 nucleotides match TRBD1. The trim removed 4 bases at V and 6 bases at J, leaving 12 bases unmatched. CDR1 is SGHRS and CDR2 is YFSETQ in the germline V gene. The CDR3 consists of 16 residues. The CDR3 spells CASSKSNRGIYEKLFF. The CDR3 nucleotides read TGCGCCAGCAGCAAGTCTAACAGGGGTATTTATGAAAAACTGTTTTTT.

The chain couples TRBV25-1 to TRBJ2-5; TRBD1 matches at 8 bases. The CDR3 consists of 18 residues. V lost 6 bases to trimming and J lost 0 bases; unmatched junction nucleotides: 15. The germline gives CDR1 MGHDK, CDR2 SYGVNS. The CDR3 here is CASSKSQGARRYQETQYF. Written as DNA, the CDR3 is TGTGCCAGCAGCAAATCCCAGGGGGCGCGGAGGTACCAAGAGACCCAGTACTTC.

The gene calls are TRBV27 and TRBJ1-1, with 7 bases fitting TRBD1. V was clipped by 6 bases and J by 5 bases; unmatched bases: 9. Germline lookup yields CDR1 MNHEY and CDR2 SMNVEV (reference sequence). The CDR3 is made up of 14 amino acids. Written as DNA, the CDR3 is TGTGCCAGCAGCCATAATACAGGGGAGACTGAAGCTTTCTTT. The encoded protein is CASSHNTGETEAFF.

In its sample, this clone was seen once. The chain uses TRBV18 and TRBJ2-7; 7 bases are a match to TRBD1. Germline lookup yields CDR1 KGHSH and CDR2 LQKENI. This CDR3 contains 20 residues. J was trimmed by 7 bases and V by 4 bases; bases with no gene match: 28. The CDR3, as DNA: TGTGCCAGCTCACTAGAGTCCCATGACAGGGAACGGGGTGGGGTGTGGGAGCAGTACTTC. As protein: CASSLESHDRERGGVWEQYF.

The chain carries TRBV25-1 and TRBJ2-1; perhaps TRBD1 as D (6 bases). CDR3 length equals 13 residues. CDR1 is MGHDK, CDR2 SYGVNS, per germline. Trimming pared 7 bases from V and 4 bases from J, leaving 11 bases between. CDR3 coding DNA: TGTGCCAGCATCCCGGACAGTTACAATGAGCAGTTCTTC. Protein: CASIPDSYNEQFF.

The chain recombines TRBV6-5 with TRBJ1-1; no firm D call. This CDR3 is built from 15 residues. The V end was cut by 6 bases, the J end by 0 bases, with 14 bases between. The germline gives CDR1 MNHEY, CDR2 SVGAGI. In DNA, the CDR3 is TGTGCCAGCAGCCTACAGCTATCCCTGAACACTGAAGCTTTCTTT. It specifies CASSLQLSLNTEAFF.

The gene calls are TRBV4-3 and TRBJ2-5; TRBD1 agrees at 9 bases. The J call may be faulty, since TRBJ2-7 better matches the DNA end. The CDR3 totals 16 residues. CDR1 and CDR2 from the germline V gene are LGHNA and YSLEER. CDR3 nucleotides: TGCGCCAGCAGCCAAAAACAGGGGGCCCAGGACTACGAGCAGTACTTC. It codes for CASSQKQGAQDYEQYF.

The chain carries TRBV15 and TRBJ1-5; 7 positions agree with TRBD1. V shed 4 bases, J shed 5 bases, and the junction held 5 bases outside the gene matches. Germline CDR1 LNHNV, CDR2 YYDKDF (reference sequence). The CDR3 covers 14 residues. CDR3 nucleotides: TGTGCCACCAGCAACCTTGACAGGGATCAGCCCCAGCATTTT. It specifies CATSNLDRDQPQHF.

V usage is TRBV19 and J usage is TRBJ1-5, with D possibly being TRBD1 (6 bases). Between the trimmed V and J ends, which lost 5 bases and 0 bases, there was a span of 20 bases. The CDR3 runs to 18 residues. CDR1 is LNHDA, CDR2 SQIVND, per germline (reference sequence). The CDR3: CASSLFYDRRISNQPQHF. In nucleotides, the CDR3 is TGTGCCAGTAGTCTCTTCTACGACAGGAGGATTAGCAATCAGCCCCAGCATTTT.